One sample yielded the 27 T cell receptor beta chains listed below, sequenced in a study of CD8+CD57+ T cells in acquired aplastic anemia. Both TCR beta VDJ combination and CDR3 sequence profiling were carried out. Genomic DNA was the template for this profiling. TCRdb reprocessed the reads with MiXCR, giving one entry per CDR3 protein. The table records about 81,000 distinct CDR3 sequences, 40% to 55% of them present only once. The specimen was sorted CD4+, CD8+, or CD8+CD57+ T cells (not recorded which) from PBMCs. These receptors all stem from a human donor in good health, serving as a control.

A word on this clonotype: A much larger clone sits a single nucleotide away, making a read error possible. This sequence joins TRBV6-1 and TRBJ1-2, with TRBD1 as a possible D gene (5 bases). CDR3 length: 14 residues. V was clipped by 0 bases and J by 5 bases, with 10 bases between them. Per germline, CDR1 MNHNS and CDR2 SASEGT. CDR3 nucleotides: TGTGCCAGCAGTGAAGCGGGGCCGGGATATGGCTACACCTTC. It encodes CASSEAGPGYGYTF.

This clonotype was seen ten or more times. J is TRBJ2-1 and V is TRBV7-9; 8 bases line up with TRBD2. In germline, CDR1 is SEHNR, CDR2 FQNEAQ (reference sequence). V lost 5 bases, J lost 6 bases, and 9 bases stayed unmatched. CDR3 length: 15 amino acids. CDR3 bases: TGTGCCAGCAGCCTCGCCGGGACTAGTGTCAATGAGCAGTTCTTC. Translated: CASSLAGTSVNEQFF. Full variable domain (remainder filled in from reference TRBV7-9 and TRBJ2-1): DTGVSQNPRHKITKRGQNVTFRCDPISEHNRLYWYRQTLGQGPEFLTYFQNEAQLEKSRLLSDRFSAERPKGSFSTLEIQRTEQGDSAMYLCASSLAGTSVNEQFFGPGTRLTVL.

The gene calls are TRBV20-1 and TRBJ1-2, with D unresolved. The length of the CDR3 is 12 residues. The V gene lost 3 bases and the J gene lost 3 bases, with 8 bases spanning the gap. CDR1 is DFQATT, CDR2 SNEGSKA, per germline (reference sequence). CDR3 protein: CSARMGYYGYTF. The CDR3 bases are TGCAGTGCTAGGATGGGCTACTATGGCTACACCTTC.

This clonotype was detected only a few times. The chain carries TRBV19 and TRBJ1-5; 7 nucleotides align to TRBD1. Germline V gives CDR1 LNHDA, CDR2 SQIVND (reference sequence). The CDR3 extends over 13 amino acids. V lost 5 bases and J lost 6; bases outside the gene matches: 4. CDR3 amino acids: CASSLQGPQPQHF. The CDR3 nucleotides read TGTGCCAGTAGTTTACAGGGGCCTCAGCCCCAGCATTTT. Full variable domain (missing parts from reference TRBV19 and TRBJ1-5): DGGITQSPKYLFRKEGQNVTLSCEQNLNHDAMYWYRQDPGQGLRLIYYSQIVNDFQKGDIAEGYSVSREKKESFPLTVTSAQKNPTAFYLCASSLQGPQPQHFGDGTRLSIL.

This clonotype was seen repeatedly, ten times or more. The gene calls are TRBV20-1 and TRBJ2-3; TRBD2 matches at 12 bases. CDR1 is DFQATT, CDR2 SNEGSKA, per germline (reference sequence). CDR3 length: 15 residues. J was trimmed by 4 bases and V by 3 bases; bases with no gene match: 5. The CDR3 here is CSASPSGRDADTQYF. The CDR3 coding sequence is TGCAGTGCTAGTCCTAGCGGGAGGGACGCAGATACGCAGTATTTT.

This clonotype has at least ten counts. The V call is TRBV2, the J call TRBJ2-5; perhaps TRBD2 as D (6 bases). The germline V gene encodes CDR1 SNHLY and CDR2 FYNNEI. The CDR3 is made up of 15 amino acids. Trimming stripped 5 bases from V and 5 bases from J, with 18 bases between. As DNA, the CDR3 is TGTGCCAGCAGTCCACGTCGGACTACGGCGGAGACCCAGTACTTC. This encodes CASSPRRTTAETQYF.

This clonotype has just a few counts. This chain links TRBV9 with TRBJ1-2; perhaps TRBD1 as D (6 bases). The ends were cut back, 3 bases at V and 6 bases at J, with 12 bases in the middle. Germline V gene data show CDR1 as SGDLS and CDR2 as YYNGEE. The CDR3 runs 13 residues. The CDR3, as DNA: TGTGCCAGCAGCGGCGGGACATTCGATGGCTACACCTTC. Translating gives CASSGGTFDGYTF.

This sequence joins TRBV7-9 and TRBJ2-7; maybe TRBD2 (5 bases). V gave up 2 bases and J gave up 3 bases, with 8 bases separating them. CDR1 and CDR2 from the germline V gene are SEHNR and FQNEAQ (reference sequence). The CDR3 sequence is 13 residues long. The CDR3 sequence: CASSLFTSYEQYF. In DNA form, the CDR3 reads TGTGCCAGCAGCTTATTCACTAGCTACGAGCAGTACTTC.

Details on this clonotype: This may arise from a read error, as a much more abundant clone is one base away. The CDR3 DNA is TGTGCCAGCAGCTCCCGGGGTTTAGTAGCTTTCTTT. Translation: CASSSRGLVAFF. The chain recombines TRBV7-9 with TRBJ1-1, with no clear D. Per the germline V gene, CDR1 is SEHNR and CDR2 is FQNEAQ (reference sequence). Deletions cut 4 bases from V and 10 bases from J, with 13 bases between. The CDR3 runs 12 residues.

This clonotype was observed once. J is TRBJ2-5 and V is TRBV2; 10 bases agree with TRBD1. V shed 5 bases, J shed 1 base, and the junction held 4 bases outside the gene matches. CDR3 size: 15 residues. Germline V gene lookup returns CDR1 SNHLY and CDR2 FYNNEI. The CDR3 region has the DNA TGTGCCAGCAGTTGGGGACAGGGGATCCAAGAGACCCAGTACTTC. Translating gives CASSWGQGIQETQYF.

This chain connects TRBV11-3 to TRBJ2-1, with 10 positions matching TRBD1. This CDR3 is 14 amino acids long. Trimming at V came to 7 bases and at J to 3 bases, leaving 3 bases not matched to a gene. Germline CDR1 is SGHNT and CDR2 is YENEEA. CDR3 sequence: CASNDRGLYNEQFF. The CDR3 DNA sequence: TGTGCCAGCAACGACAGGGGGCTCTACAATGAGCAGTTCTTC. Full variable domain (remainder filled in from reference TRBV11-3 and TRBJ2-1): EAGVVQSPRYKIIEKKQPVAFWCNPISGHNTLYWYLQNLGQGPELLIRYENEEAVDDSQLPKDRFSAERLKGVDSTLKIQPAELGDSAVYLCASNDRGLYNEQFFGPGTRLTVL.

This clonotype was seen only a few times. The chain couples TRBV2 to TRBJ1-6, with D hard to call. The CDR3 extends over 11 amino acids. Germline CDR1 and CDR2: SNHLY and FYNNEI. V lost 4 bases and J lost 8, with 3 bases in between. The DNA for the CDR3 is TGTGCCAGCAGTGCGGATTCACCCCTCCACTTT. It specifies CASSADSPLHF. The entire variable domain, with the rest obtained from reference TRBV2 and TRBJ1-6, is as follows: EPEVTQTPSHQVTQMGQEVILRCVPISNHLYFYWYRQILGQKVEFLVSFYNNEISEKSEIFDDQFSVERPDGSNFTLKIRSTKLEDSAMYFCASSADSPLHFGNGTRLTVT.

V is TRBV25-1 and J is TRBJ2-3; possibly TRBD2 for D (9 bases). Germline CDR1 and CDR2: MGHDK and SYGVNS. The CDR3 totals 16 residues. V lost 4 bases to trimming and J lost 6 bases, with 20 bases between them. This CDR3 reads CASSALAGQAPDTQYF. The CDR3 coding sequence is TGTGCCAGCAGTGCCCTAGCGGGACAGGCCCCCGATACGCAGTATTTT. Using reference TRBV25-1 and TRBJ2-3 for the parts outside the CDR3, the full variable domain is EADIYQTPRYLVIGTGKKITLECSQTMGHDKMYWYQQDPGMELHLIHYSYGVNSTEKGDLSSESTVSRIRTEHFPLTLESARPSHTSQYLCASSALAGQAPDTQYFGPGTRLTVL.

V and J are TRBV25-1 and TRBJ2-5; 8 bases fit TRBD1. Germline V gene sequence: CDR1 MGHDK, CDR2 SYGVNS. The CDR3 length is 16 residues. V gave up 1 base and J gave up 1 base; unmatched junction bases: 5. DNA of the CDR3: TGTGCCAGCAGTGAATTAACAGGGGGTAGCCAAGAGACCCAGTACTTC. Translation: CASSELTGGSQETQYF.

This clonotype was recorded many times. This chain connects TRBV25-1 to TRBJ2-3, with 11 positions matching TRBD2. This CDR3 region has 16 residues. The germline V gene has CDR1 MGHDK and CDR2 SYGVNS. Losses at the gene ends were 4 bases for V and 2 bases for J; bases not matched to a gene: 5. The CDR3: CASSALAGGPTDTQYF. CDR3 DNA sequence: TGTGCCAGCAGTGCCCTAGCGGGGGGCCCCACAGATACGCAGTATTTT. Supplemented by reference TRBV25-1 and TRBJ2-3, the full variable domain reads EADIYQTPRYLVIGTGKKITLECSQTMGHDKMYWYQQDPGMELHLIHYSYGVNSTEKGDLSSESTVSRIRTEHFPLTLESARPSHTSQYLCASSALAGGPTDTQYFGPGTRLTVL.

This clonotype occurred many times. The chain joins TRBV6-1 to TRBJ2-4; D possibly uses TRBD1 or TRBD2 (5 bases each). This CDR3 contains 11 residues. Trimming shortened V by 6 bases and J by 8 bases, and 8 bases separated the two germline ends. Germline CDR1 is MNHNS and CDR2 is SASEGT. The CDR3 DNA reads TGTGCCAGCAGCGAGGGGCACATTCAGTACTTC. It encodes CASSEGHIQYF.

As concerns this clonotype: A much larger clone lies a single base off, so this may be a read error. The rearrangement uses TRBV14 and TRBJ2-3; no clear D. CDR3 size: 12 residues. Trimming left V 1 base short and J 4 bases short, with 3 bases between. Germline CDR1 and CDR2: SGHDN and FVKESK. CDR3 in amino acids: CASSQASDTQYF. The CDR3 coding sequence is TGTGCCAGCAGCCAAGCGTCAGATACGCAGTATTTT. Supplemented by reference TRBV14 and TRBJ2-3, the full variable domain reads EAGVTQFPSHSVIEKGQTVTLRCDPISGHDNLYWYRRVMGKEIKFLLHFVKESKQDESGMPNNRFLAERTGGTYSTLKVQPAELEDSGVYFCASSQASDTQYFGPGTRLTVL.

This clonotype was seen a few times. The germline gene is not matched at one end of the junction; a read error may be the cause. This chain joins TRBV30 and TRBJ1-2; TRBD1 might be the D (5 bases). The CDR3 covers 15 residues. Germline loops: CDR1 GTSNPN, CDR2 SVGIG (reference sequence). CDR3: CAWRKTGYANCGYTF. CDR3 bases: TGTGCCTGGAGGAAAACAGGATACGCTAACTGTGGCTACACCTTC.

This clonotype was recorded at least ten times. The genes are TRBV20-1 and TRBJ1-1; possible D gene TRBD1, 6 bases. Germline assignment: CDR1 DFQATT and CDR2 SNEGSKA (reference sequence). With 1 base removed from V and 7 bases from J, the gap between germline ends came to 19 bases. There are 15 residues in the CDR3. This CDR3 reads CSARAGGTGRVEAFF. The CDR3 region has the DNA TGCAGTGCTAGAGCCGGCGGAACAGGGCGGGTTGAAGCTTTCTTT.

This clonotype has at least ten counts. CDR3 sequence (DNA): TGTGCCAGCAGCTTCAAAGGACAGGGGGCCGAGACCCAGTACTTC. Protein sequence: CASSFKGQGAETQYF. V is TRBV5-4 and J is TRBJ2-5; 11 bases match TRBD1. After removal of 2 bases from V and 5 bases from J, the junction contained 5 bases not matched to a gene. This CDR3 has 15 residues. Germline-derived CDR1 and CDR2 are SGHNT and YYREEE (reference sequence).

The V call is TRBV19, the J call TRBJ1-3, with D unresolved. Germline values: CDR1 LNHDA, CDR2 SQIVND (reference sequence). Trimming removed 9 bases at V and 2 bases at J, with 14 bases between. The CDR3 runs 14 residues. The CDR3 bases are TGTGCCAGCAGTGAACTAGGACCTGGAAACACCATATATTTT. Its protein is CASSELGPGNTIYF.

Note on this clonotype: A read error is possible here, since a much larger clone lies one base away. V usage is TRBV11-3 and J usage is TRBJ1-1, with D perhaps matching TRBD1 (5 bases). Germline V gene sequence: CDR1 SGHNT, CDR2 YENEEA. The CDR3 length is 11 residues. The CDR3 loop reads CASTGTEKALF. CDR3 bases: TGTGCCAGCACCGGGACCGAAAAAGCTCTCTTT.

This clonotype was detected ten times or more. The V gene is TRBV6-4, the J gene TRBJ1-6; D not resolved. The CDR3 is 13 amino acids. Trimming shortened V by 4 bases and J by 5 bases, and 6 bases separated the two germline ends. Germline CDR1 reads MRHNA; CDR2 reads SNTAGT. CDR3: CASSVGDNSPLHF. CDR3 in DNA: TGTGCCAGCAGTGTCGGAGATAATTCACCCCTCCACTTT.

V gene TRBV25-1 combines with J gene TRBJ2-5, with 10 bases lining up with TRBD1. CDR1 MGHDK and CDR2 SYGVNS come from the germline V gene. Trimming took 8 bases from V and 5 from J; bases not matched to a gene: 17. The CDR3 contains 17 residues. The CDR3 nucleotides are TGTGCCAGCCATGGCTCGGGACAGGGGCCTGGATGGGAGACCCAGTACTTC. This translates into CASHGSGQGPGWETQYF.

The chain employs TRBV7-2 and TRBJ1-1; 8 positions agree with TRBD1. The germline gives CDR1 SGHTA, CDR2 FQGNSA. V dropped 5 bases and J dropped 3; count of bases not matched to a gene: 8. The CDR3 is 15 amino acids. The CDR3 DNA reads TGTGCCAGCAGCATCGGACAGGGCAGGTACACTGAAGCTTTCTTT. Residues: CASSIGQGRYTEAFF.

Comment on this clonotype: The junction departs from the called germline gene at one end, perhaps through a read error. The rearrangement links TRBV6-5 to TRBJ2-2; 7 nucleotides match TRBD2. Germline V CDR1 and CDR2: MNHEY, SVGAGI. The CDR3 spans 15 residues. CDR3 region: CASNYSQGGAGELFF. The CDR3, as DNA: TGTGCCAGCAATTACTCGCAGGGAGGGGCCGGGGAGCTGTTTTTT.

This clonotype was recorded at least ten times. The CDR3 loop is CASSLDSGAYEQYF. As DNA, the CDR3 is TGTGCCAGCAGCTTAGATAGCGGAGCCTACGAGCAGTACTTC. The genes are TRBV11-2 and TRBJ2-7, with TRBD2 as a possible D gene (6 bases). The CDR3 contains 14 residues. With 0 bases removed from V and 2 bases from J, the gap between germline ends came to 8 bases. Germline V gene lookup returns CDR1 SGHAT and CDR2 FQNNGV. Filled out from reference TRBV11-2 and TRBJ2-7, the complete variable domain reads EAGVAQSPRYKIIEKRQSVAFWCNPISGHATLYWYQQILGQGPKLLIQFQNNGVVDDSQLPKDRFSAERLKGVDSTLKIQPAKLEDSAVYLCASSLDSGAYEQYFGPGTRLTVT.